The 26 T cell receptor beta chains below were found in one sample sequenced in a study of tumor and adjacent non-tumor tissue in lung cancer. Three rounds of nested PCR, following a modified ARM-PCR protocol, produced the TCRbeta library. TCRdb itself ran the multiplex PCR reads through MiXCR, one entry per CDR3 protein. The sample shows approximately 68,000 distinct CDR3 sequences, 75% to 85% of them seen only once. The template was RNA from unsorted bulk tissue. The normal lung tissue was taken more than 3 cm from the tumor edge. Material: distant non-tumor lung tissue. The receptors derive from a man aged 55 to 70 with non-small cell lung cancer.

This clonotype was picked up many times. This chain uses TRBV6-1 with TRBJ1-3; D gene uncertain. V was cut by 8 bases and J by 3 bases, with 14 bases left in between. Per the germline V gene, CDR1 is MNHNS and CDR2 is SASEGT. CDR3 length: 14 residues. This chain's CDR3 is CASVLHGGGNTIYF. For the CDR3, the DNA is TGTGCCAGCGTCCTGCACGGAGGTGGAAACACCATATATTTT.

Remarks on this clonotype: The CDR3 does not close with the conserved phenylalanine or tryptophan, likely indicating a read error. The V call is TRBV12-3 or TRBV12-4, the J call TRBJ2-1; TRBD2 matches at 7 bases. This CDR3 spans 15 amino acids. CDR3 nucleotide sequence: TGTGCCAGCATTTTATCTCAGCGGGACCACAATGAGCAGTTCTTG. Its protein product is CASILSQRDHNEQFL.

This clonotype showed up just a few times. Possible read error: a much larger clone is one base away. The chain joins TRBV11-2 to TRBJ2-1; possible D gene TRBD2, 6 bases. CDR1 SGHAT and CDR2 FQNNGV come from the germline V gene. V lost 8 bases, J lost 6 bases, and 11 bases lay in between. The CDR3 sequence is 12 residues long. The CDR3 bases are TGTGCCAGCGGCGGGACTGGCAATGAGCAGTTCTTC. This codes for CASGGTGNEQFF.

A note on this clonotype: The junction and the germline gene differ at one end; a read error may be behind it. V usage is TRBV2 and J usage is TRBJ2-3; 9 nucleotides line up with TRBD2. The CDR3 loop spans 14 amino acids. Germline V gene sequence: CDR1 SNHLY, CDR2 FYNNEI. CDR3 amino acids: CGSRPSGITDTQYF. The CDR3 DNA follows: TGTGGCAGCAGGCCTAGCGGGATAACAGATACGCAGTATTTT.

On this clonotype itself: The conserved closing phenylalanine or tryptophan is absent in this CDR3, likely reflecting a read error. This chain links TRBV12-3 or TRBV12-4 with TRBJ2-7; 7 positions agree with TRBD2. This CDR3 is built from 13 residues. J lost 2 bases, V lost 11 bases, and 9 bases had no gene match. CDR3 sequence: CASQRDSTYEQYI. The DNA for the CDR3 is TGTGCCTCTCAGCGGGATAGCACCTACGAGCAGTACATC.

This chain joins TRBV5-1 and TRBJ2-5, with D perhaps TRBD1 or TRBD2 (5 bases each). Deletions cut 4 bases from V and 5 bases from J, with 12 bases between. Germline lookup yields CDR1 SGHRS and CDR2 YFSETQ. The CDR3 covers 13 residues. CDR3 amino acids: CASSVGVVETQYF. The CDR3 DNA follows: TGCGCCAGCAGCGTGGGGGTCGTGGAGACCCAGTACTTC.

V gene TRBV6-1 combines with J gene TRBJ2-7; D may match TRBD1 or TRBD2 (6 bases each). This CDR3 is built from 18 residues. Germline-derived CDR1 and CDR2 are MNHNS and SASEGT. V lost 6 bases and J lost 3, with 27 bases in between. This CDR3 reads CASRVTTTDRRGNYEQYF. The DNA of the CDR3 is TGTGCCAGCAGGGTCACCACTACAGACAGGAGGGGGAACTACGAGCAGTACTTC.

This chain links TRBV6-6 with TRBJ2-2; a weak D match, TRBD2 (5 bases). This CDR3 is built from 13 residues. Germline-derived CDR1 and CDR2 are MNHNY and SVGAGI (reference sequence). V shed 0 bases and J shed 14 bases, with 13 bases lying between them. The CDR3: CASSYSISRGLFF. CDR3 nucleotide sequence: TGTGCCAGCAGTTACTCGATTTCCCGGGGTCTGTTTTTT.

J is TRBJ2-2 and V is TRBV12-3 or TRBV12-4, with D possibly being TRBD2 (5 bases). V gave up 0 bases and J gave up 5 bases, with 10 bases separating them. The CDR3 spans 15 residues. CDR3 loop: CASSLAGAGTGELFF. The CDR3 DNA reads as TGTGCCAGCAGTTTAGCGGGAGCTGGTACCGGGGAGCTGTTTTTT.

The chain recombines TRBV11-1 with TRBJ2-5; no definite D call. The CDR3 consists of 14 residues. Germline V CDR1 and CDR2: SGHAT, FQDESV (reference sequence). V was clipped by 9 bases and J by 11 bases, with 25 bases between them. This CDR3 is CARSEDTYQEIQYF. CDR3 coding DNA: TGTGCCAGGAGCGAAGACACGTACCAAGAGATACAGTACTTC.

A remark on this clonotype: A junction boundary mismatches the germline segment, possibly from a read error. The chain carries TRBV12-3 or TRBV12-4 and TRBJ1-2; no firm D call. The CDR3 has 15 residues. The CDR3 loop reads CVSSLSRRSLYGYTF. The DNA for the CDR3 is TGTGTCAGCAGTTTGAGCCGACGGTCACTCTATGGCTACACCTTC.

Notes on this clonotype: A much larger clone lies a single base off, so this may be a read error. The CDR3 DNA follows: TGCTGTGCTAGAGATGTGACTGTAGCCAAAAACATTCAGTACTTC. This codes for CCARDVTVAKNIQYF. The chain carries TRBV20-1 and TRBJ2-4; no clear D gene. This CDR3 is built from 15 residues. The germline V gene encodes CDR1 DFQATT and CDR2 SNEGSKA (reference sequence).

The chain is built from TRBV11-1 and TRBJ2-2; the D gene is possibly TRBD2 (5 bases). The germline gives CDR1 SGHAT, CDR2 FQDESV (reference sequence). V lost 7 bases and J 11 bases, leaving 20 bases between the germline ends. The CDR3 runs 14 residues. The CDR3 DNA sequence: TGTGCCAGCAACCATACTAGTGGCATCGGTGAGCTGTTTTTT. Amino acids: CASNHTSGIGELFF.

With regard to this clonotype: A read error may account for a junction end that differs from germline. The V call is TRBV11-2, the J call TRBJ2-5; no definite D call. Germline V gene sequence: CDR1 SGHAT, CDR2 FQNNGV. CDR3 size: 14 residues. The CDR3 protein is CASSTSDGQEIQYF. The DNA for the CDR3 is TGTGCCAGCAGCACTTCCGACGGGCAAGAGATCCAGTACTTC.

Points on this clonotype: Germline and junction disagree at one end, which may indicate a read error. This chain connects TRBV11-1 to TRBJ2-2; TRBD2 is a possible D gene (5 bases). Germline values: CDR1 SGHAT, CDR2 FQDESV (reference sequence). The CDR3 has 14 amino acids. CDR3 nucleotides: TGTGCCTGCAGTTATACTAGTGGTACCGGGGAACTGTTTTTT. Translation: CACSYTSGTGELFF.

Concerning this clonotype: One end of the junction varies from germline; a read error may be responsible. CDR3 loop: CTSSSGVADSTDTQYF. As DNA, the CDR3 is TGTACCAGCAGCTCAGGGGTAGCGGATAGCACAGATACGCAGTATTTT. J is TRBJ2-3 and V is TRBV11-3; tentatively, D is TRBD1 or TRBD2 (6 bases each). CDR1 SGHNT and CDR2 YENEEA come from the germline V gene. This CDR3 has 16 amino acids.

The chain carries TRBV12-5 and TRBJ2-1; 12 bases fit TRBD2. The CDR3 sequence is 19 residues long. J lost 2 bases, V lost 3 bases, and 11 bases had no gene match. CDR1 is LGHNT and CDR2 is FRNRAP in the germline V gene. CDR3 region: CASGFYPSGRDHPYNEQFF. In nucleotides, the CDR3 is TGTGCTAGTGGTTTCTACCCTAGCGGGAGGGACCACCCCTACAATGAGCAGTTCTTC.

Note on this clonotype: A read error is likely, as this CDR3 ends without the conserved phenylalanine or tryptophan. The chain recombines TRBV29-1 with TRBJ2-5; possibly TRBD2 for D (5 bases). This CDR3 is built from 12 residues. V lost 7 bases to trimming and J lost 5 bases, with 14 bases between them. Germline values: CDR1 SQVTM, CDR2 ANQGSEA. In nucleotides, the CDR3 is TGCAGCGCCCCGGGATGGCGTGAGACCCAGTACCTC. This sequence encodes CSAPGWRETQYL.

Concerning this clonotype: At one boundary the junction diverges from the germline segment, which might be a read error. V usage is TRBV11-1 and J usage is TRBJ2-2; D may be TRBD2 (7 bases). Germline CDR1 and CDR2: SGHAT and FQDESV (reference sequence). The length of the CDR3 is 16 residues. CDR3 in amino acids: CTSRLSMRGGTGELFF. The CDR3 DNA reads TGTACCAGCAGATTGTCGATGAGGGGGGGAACCGGGGAGCTGTTTTTT.

As concerns this clonotype: One end of the junction fails to match germline, which may point to a read error. The V gene is TRBV5-6, the J gene TRBJ2-3; D gene ambiguous. CDR3 length equals 13 residues. Germline loops: CDR1 SGHDT, CDR2 YYEEEE. CDR3 bases: TGTGCCAACAGCGAGATGACGGGAGATACGCAGTATTTT. As protein: CANSEMTGDTQYF.

The gene calls are TRBV28 and TRBJ1-2; D remains ambiguous. Germline loops: CDR1 MDHEN, CDR2 SYDVKM. This CDR3 has 11 amino acids. Trimming took off 9 bases at V and 4 bases at J, with 9 bases between the two ends. DNA for the CDR3: TGTGCCAGTGGAATGACCTATGGCTACACCTTC. It specifies CASGMTYGYTF.

This clonotype was recorded a few times. This may be a read error, as it is one base from a much larger clone. The chain couples TRBV5-1 to TRBJ2-7; 9 positions match TRBD1. V shed 6 bases and J 7 bases; nucleotides not matched to a gene: 14. This CDR3 comprises 15 residues. Germline V CDR1 and CDR2: SGHRS, YFSETQ. The CDR3 loop is CASNPFSGTGREQYF. The CDR3 bases are TGCGCCAGCAACCCTTTTTCGGGGACAGGGCGAGAGCAGTACTTC.

On this clonotype itself: The junction departs from the called germline gene at one end, perhaps through a read error. The V gene is TRBV6-5, the J gene TRBJ2-2, with D perhaps TRBD2 (6 bases). The germline CDR1 and CDR2 sequences are MNHEY and SVGAGI. The CDR3 spans 12 residues. The CDR3 region is CASGGNTGEPFF. The CDR3 DNA sequence: TGTGCCAGTGGCGGAAACACGGGGGAGCCGTTTTTT.

V and J are TRBV6-1 and TRBJ2-3; D not resolved. The V gene's germline CDR1 is MNHNS and CDR2 SASEGT. There are 16 residues in the CDR3. V lost 6 bases and J 0 bases, leaving 16 bases between the germline ends. CDR3 DNA sequence: TGTGCCAGCAGATTAGGAGTGGCATCGAGCACAGATACGCAGTATTTT. The encoded protein is CASRLGVASSTDTQYF.

This clonotype has more than one count but fewer than ten. A clone one base away is much larger, so this may be a read error. The rearrangement uses TRBV24-1 and TRBJ2-6; D uncertain. CDR3 length: 17 residues. Germline lookup yields CDR1 KGHDR and CDR2 SFDVKD. CDR3 DNA sequence: TGTGCCGCCAGTGATCCGACGACTGATTCTGGGGCCAACGTCCTGACTTTC. Translating it yields CAASDPTTDSGANVLTF.

Of note for this clonotype: Its ends do not fully match the called genes, so a read error is possible. The chain carries TRBV5-6 and TRBJ1-5, with 9 bases that match TRBD1. This CDR3 has 14 amino acids. The germline CDR1 and CDR2 sequences are SGHDT and YYEEEE. CDR3 sequence (DNA): TGTGTCGGAAGACCGGGACAGGGTTATCAGCCCCAGCATTTC. Its translation is CVGRPGQGYQPQHF.